The text below deals with one T cell receptor (beta chain). Its antigen is unknown. Sequence at one end of the junction differs from germline and may be a read error. This record comes from a study of blood T cells in healthy people across ages. About the research overall: Per two T cells, template switching captured roughly one barcoded beta molecule. Findings and caveats of the study: Naive T cell percentage strongly correlated with TCR beta diversity.

Then a second PCR, running roughly 7 to 11 cycles, was carried out with a sample-barcoded 5' primer and a J-beta primer mix. TCRdb re-called the 5' RACE reads with MiXCR, one entry per CDR3 protein. The sample records approximately 780,000 distinct CDR3 sequences, 25% to 30% being singletons. CDR1 is SGHTA, CDR2 FQGNSA, per germline. The CDR3 extends over 15 amino acids. This same sample was also part of a study on T cells of mothers and their children. This second study notes: In unrelated and related pairs, TCR recombination output is shaped in a similar way by thymic selection. It was observed that no persistent microchimeric T cell clones could be detected.

Sequencing was performed on blood. The V gene is TRBV7-2, the J gene TRBJ2-5; D perhaps matches TRBD2 (7 bases). Judging by the DNA end, TRBJ2-1 fits better; the J call may be wrong. This sequence originates from a boy aged 5-17 years in good health. The CDR3 DNA follows: TGTGCCAGCAGTTTAGAGGGGGGGGCCCACAATGAGCAGTTCTTC. Protein product: CASSLEGGAHNEQFF.